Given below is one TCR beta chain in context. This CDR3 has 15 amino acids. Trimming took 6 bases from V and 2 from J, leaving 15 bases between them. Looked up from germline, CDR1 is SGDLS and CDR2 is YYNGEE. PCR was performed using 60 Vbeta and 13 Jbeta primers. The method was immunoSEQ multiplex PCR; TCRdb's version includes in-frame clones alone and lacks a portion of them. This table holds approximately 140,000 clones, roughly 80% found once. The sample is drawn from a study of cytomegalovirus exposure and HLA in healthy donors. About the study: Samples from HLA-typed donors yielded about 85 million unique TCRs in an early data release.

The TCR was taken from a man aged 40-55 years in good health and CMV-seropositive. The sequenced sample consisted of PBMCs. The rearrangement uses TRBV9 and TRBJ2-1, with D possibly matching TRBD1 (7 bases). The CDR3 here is CASTEGAIPYNEQFF. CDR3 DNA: TGTGCCAGCACGGAGGGGGCGATCCCCTACAATGAGCAGTTCTTC.